The T cell receptor beta chain described here comes from a study of cytomegalovirus exposure and HLA in healthy donors. From germline, CDR1 is LGHNA and CDR2 YSLEER. V was pared by 4 bases and J by 0 bases, with 16 bases between. There are 18 residues in the CDR3. The PCR was carried out with 60 Vbeta primers and 13 Jbeta primers. Sequenced by immunoSEQ multiplex PCR; TCRdb stores in-frame clones only, minus some. The sample has more than 130,000 clones, roughly three quarters seen once. The sequenced sample was PBMCs. The V and J genes are TRBV4-3 and TRBJ2-6; D may be TRBD1 (6 bases). This receptor was taken from a woman between 45 and 65 years old in good health and CMV-seronegative. DNA of the CDR3: TGCGCCAGCAGCCTTGACGAGGGGGTTAACTCTGGGGCCAACGTCCTGACTTTC. Translation: CASSLDEGVNSGANVLTF.